This T cell receptor beta chain stems from a study of beta chain features in type 1 diabetes. Looking at the study overall: Cell yields, age and gender were similar between patients and healthy donors. General study results and limits: The study found moderately but significantly shorter TCRB CDR3s in all four CD4+ subsets of Type 1 diabetes patients.

Per donor, one heparinised blood draw averaged about 100 mL. The authors sorted CD4+ naive, central memory, regulatory and stem cell-like memory cells via CD45RO/CCR7/CD25/CD127/CD95/CD27. Sorting produced populations that all topped 98% purity. Concerning this clone: Its antigen is unidentified.

Germline V lookup: CDR1 SGDLS, CDR2 YYNGEE. This CDR3 is built from 14 residues. The J segment lost 6 bases and the V segment lost 4 bases, leaving 5 bases of the junction unmatched. Since all of the isolated RNA was reverse transcribed, expressed TCRB transcripts were what got sequenced. Sequencing used immunoSEQ multiplex PCR; TCRdb keeps in-frame clones, though not all of them. The sample records 250,000 to 350,000 clones, approximately 15% being singletons. The TCR sequence derives from a man under 40 with type 1 diabetes. The chain joins TRBV9 to TRBJ1-5; 9 nucleotides agree with TRBD1. Sequences were obtained from naive CD4+ T cells from blood. CDR3 sequence reads: CASSSGQGSQPQHF. CDR3 in DNA: TGTGCCAGCAGCTCGGGACAGGGAAGTCAGCCCCAGCATTTT.